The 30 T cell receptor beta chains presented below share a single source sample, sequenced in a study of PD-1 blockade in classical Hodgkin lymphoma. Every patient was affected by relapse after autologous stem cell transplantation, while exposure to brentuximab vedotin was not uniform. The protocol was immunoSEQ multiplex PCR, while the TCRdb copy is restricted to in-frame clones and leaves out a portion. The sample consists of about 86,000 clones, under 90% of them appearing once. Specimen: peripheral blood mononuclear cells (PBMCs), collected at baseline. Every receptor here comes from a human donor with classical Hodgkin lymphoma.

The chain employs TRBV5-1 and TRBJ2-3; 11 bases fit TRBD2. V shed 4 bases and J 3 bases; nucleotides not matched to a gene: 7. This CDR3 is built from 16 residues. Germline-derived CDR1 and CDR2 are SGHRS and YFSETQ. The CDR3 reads CASSQAASGGTDTQYF. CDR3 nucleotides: TGCGCCAGCAGCCAGGCGGCTAGCGGGGGGACAGATACGCAGTATTTT.

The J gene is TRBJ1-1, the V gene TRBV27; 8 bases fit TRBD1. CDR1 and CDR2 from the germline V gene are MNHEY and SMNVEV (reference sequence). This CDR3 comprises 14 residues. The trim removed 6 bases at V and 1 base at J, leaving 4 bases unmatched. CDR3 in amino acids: CASSPTGGNTEAFF. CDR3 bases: TGTGCCAGCAGCCCAACAGGGGGGAACACTGAAGCTTTCTTT.

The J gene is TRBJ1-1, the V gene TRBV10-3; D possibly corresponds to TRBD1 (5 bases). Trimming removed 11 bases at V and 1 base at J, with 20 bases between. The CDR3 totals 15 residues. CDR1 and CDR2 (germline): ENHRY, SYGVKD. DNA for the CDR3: TGTGCCGCTCAAAACGTGGGCAGGGCGAACACTGAAGCTTTCTTT. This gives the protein CAAQNVGRANTEAFF.

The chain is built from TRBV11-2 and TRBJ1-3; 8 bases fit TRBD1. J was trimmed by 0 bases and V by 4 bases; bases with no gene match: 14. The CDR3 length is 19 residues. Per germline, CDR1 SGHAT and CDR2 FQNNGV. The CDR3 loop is CASSSPGGARPSSGNTIYF. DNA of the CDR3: TGTGCCAGCAGCTCCCCAGGGGGCGCGAGGCCCTCCTCTGGAAACACCATATATTTT.

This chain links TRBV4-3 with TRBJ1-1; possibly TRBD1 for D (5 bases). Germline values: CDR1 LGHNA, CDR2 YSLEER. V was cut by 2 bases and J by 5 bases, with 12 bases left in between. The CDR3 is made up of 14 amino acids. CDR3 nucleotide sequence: TGCGCCAGCAGCCAACTGGGGGTTCAGACTGAAGCTTTCTTT. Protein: CASSQLGVQTEAFF.

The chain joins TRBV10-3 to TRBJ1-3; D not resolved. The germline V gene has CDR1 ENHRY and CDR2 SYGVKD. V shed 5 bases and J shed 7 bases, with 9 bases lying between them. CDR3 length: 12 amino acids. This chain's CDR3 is CAISLNLNTIYF. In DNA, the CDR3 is TGTGCCATCAGTCTAAACTTGAACACCATATATTTT.

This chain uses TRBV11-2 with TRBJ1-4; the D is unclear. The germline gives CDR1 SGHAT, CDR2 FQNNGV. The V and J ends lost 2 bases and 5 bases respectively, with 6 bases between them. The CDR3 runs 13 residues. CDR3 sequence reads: CASSLTWNEKLFF. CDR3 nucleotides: TGTGCCAGCAGCTTAACATGGAATGAAAAACTGTTTTTT.

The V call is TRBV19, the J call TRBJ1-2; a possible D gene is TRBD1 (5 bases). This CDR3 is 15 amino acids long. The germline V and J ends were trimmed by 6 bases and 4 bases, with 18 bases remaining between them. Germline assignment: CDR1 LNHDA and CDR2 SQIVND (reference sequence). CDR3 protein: CASRQGEQAGYGYTF. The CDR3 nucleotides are TGTGCCAGTAGACAAGGGGAGCAGGCAGGCTATGGCTACACCTTC.

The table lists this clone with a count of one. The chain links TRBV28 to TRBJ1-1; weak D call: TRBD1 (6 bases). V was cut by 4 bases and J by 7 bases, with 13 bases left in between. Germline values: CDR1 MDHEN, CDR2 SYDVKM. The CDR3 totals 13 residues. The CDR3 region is CASSSLGDNEAFF. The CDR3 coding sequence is TGTGCCAGCAGTTCATTGGGGGACAATGAAGCTTTCTTT.

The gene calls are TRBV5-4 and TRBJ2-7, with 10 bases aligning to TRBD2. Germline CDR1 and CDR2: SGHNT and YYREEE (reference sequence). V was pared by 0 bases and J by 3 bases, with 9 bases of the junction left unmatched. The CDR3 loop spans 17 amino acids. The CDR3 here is CASSLASSQREGYEQYF. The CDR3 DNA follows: TGTGCCAGCAGCTTGGCGAGTAGCCAGCGGGAGGGCTACGAGCAGTACTTC. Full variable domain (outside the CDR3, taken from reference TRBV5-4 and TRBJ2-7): ETGVTQSPTHLIKTRGQQVTLRCSSQSGHNTVSWYQQALGQGPQFIFQYYREEENGRGNFPPRFSGLQFPNYSSELNVNALELDDSALYLCASSLASSQREGYEQYFGPGTRLTVT.

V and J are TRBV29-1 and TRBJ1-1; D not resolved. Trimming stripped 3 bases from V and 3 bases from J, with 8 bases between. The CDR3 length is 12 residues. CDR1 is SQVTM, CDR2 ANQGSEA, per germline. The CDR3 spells CSVDTVYTEAFF. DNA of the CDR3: TGCAGCGTTGATACGGTTTACACTGAAGCTTTCTTT.

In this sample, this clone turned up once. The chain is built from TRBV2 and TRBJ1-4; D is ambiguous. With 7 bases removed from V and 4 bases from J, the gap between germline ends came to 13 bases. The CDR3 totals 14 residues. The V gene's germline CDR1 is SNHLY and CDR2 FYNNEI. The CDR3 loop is CASTQEQLNEKLFF. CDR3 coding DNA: TGTGCCAGCACTCAAGAACAGCTTAATGAAAAACTGTTTTTT.

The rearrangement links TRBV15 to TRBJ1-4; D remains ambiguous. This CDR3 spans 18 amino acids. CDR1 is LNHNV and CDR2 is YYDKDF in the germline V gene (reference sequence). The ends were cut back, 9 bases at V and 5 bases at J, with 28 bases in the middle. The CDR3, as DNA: TGTGCCACTACGGGATCTCCACACCGACAAGCTATAAATGAAAAACTGTTTTTT. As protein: CATTGSPHRQAINEKLFF.

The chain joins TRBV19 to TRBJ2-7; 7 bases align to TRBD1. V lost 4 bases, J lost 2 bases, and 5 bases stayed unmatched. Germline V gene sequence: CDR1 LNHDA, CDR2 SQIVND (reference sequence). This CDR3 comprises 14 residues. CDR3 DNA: TGTGCCAGTAGTACATCGACAGGGCCCTACGAGCAGTACTTC. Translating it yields CASSTSTGPYEQYF.

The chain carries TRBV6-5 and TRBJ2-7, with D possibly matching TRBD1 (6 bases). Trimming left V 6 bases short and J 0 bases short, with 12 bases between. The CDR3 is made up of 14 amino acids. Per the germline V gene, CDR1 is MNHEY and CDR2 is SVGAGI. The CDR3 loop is CASSRGQNSYEQYF. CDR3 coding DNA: TGTGCCAGCAGCAGGGGCCAGAACTCCTACGAGCAGTACTTC.

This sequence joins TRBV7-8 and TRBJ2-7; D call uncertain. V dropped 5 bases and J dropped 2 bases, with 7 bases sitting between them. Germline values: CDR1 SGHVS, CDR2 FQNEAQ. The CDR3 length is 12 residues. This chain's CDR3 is CASSPPTYEQYF. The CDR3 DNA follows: TGTGCCAGCAGCCCCCCAACCTACGAGCAGTACTTC.

CDR3: CASSLGLAASYQETQYF. The CDR3 coding sequence is TGTGCCAGCAGCTTAGGACTAGCGGCATCGTACCAAGAGACCCAGTACTTC. V gene TRBV7-6 combines with J gene TRBJ2-5, with 9 bases that match TRBD2. From germline, CDR1 is SGHVS and CDR2 FNYEAQ. CDR3 length equals 17 residues. Losses at the gene ends were 1 base for V and 0 bases for J; bases not matched to a gene: 6.

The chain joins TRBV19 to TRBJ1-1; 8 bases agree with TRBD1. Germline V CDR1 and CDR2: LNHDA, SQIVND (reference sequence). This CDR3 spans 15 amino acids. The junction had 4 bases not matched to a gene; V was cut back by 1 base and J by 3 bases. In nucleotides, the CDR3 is TGTGCCAGTAGTATAGGTGACAGGGGACACACTGAAGCTTTCTTT. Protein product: CASSIGDRGHTEAFF.

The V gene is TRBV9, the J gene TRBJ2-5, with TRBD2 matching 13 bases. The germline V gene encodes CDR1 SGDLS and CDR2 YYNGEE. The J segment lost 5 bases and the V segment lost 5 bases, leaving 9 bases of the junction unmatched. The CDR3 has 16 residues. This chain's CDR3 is CASSPTSGRAFETQYF. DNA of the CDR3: TGTGCCAGCAGTCCTACTAGCGGGAGGGCCTTCGAGACCCAGTACTTC.

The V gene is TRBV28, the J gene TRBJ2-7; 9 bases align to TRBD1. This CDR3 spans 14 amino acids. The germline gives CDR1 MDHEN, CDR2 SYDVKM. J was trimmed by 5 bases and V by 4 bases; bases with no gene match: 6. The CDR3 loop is CASSSGQGFNEQYF. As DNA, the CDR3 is TGTGCCAGCAGTTCGGGACAGGGATTCAACGAGCAGTACTTC.

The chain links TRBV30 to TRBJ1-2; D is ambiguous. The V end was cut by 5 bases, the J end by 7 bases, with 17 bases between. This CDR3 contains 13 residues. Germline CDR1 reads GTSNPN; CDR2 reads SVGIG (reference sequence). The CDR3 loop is CAWAIDAVGGYTF. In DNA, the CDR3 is TGTGCCTGGGCGATTGATGCAGTCGGTGGCTACACCTTC.

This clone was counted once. The CDR3 sequence is CSVTGGRTGELFF. In nucleotides, the CDR3 is TGCAGCGTTACAGGGGGGCGCACCGGGGAGCTGTTTTTT. The rearrangement joins TRBV29-1 to TRBJ2-2, with 8 bases identical to TRBD1. The length of the CDR3 is 13 residues. Germline lookup yields CDR1 SQVTM and CDR2 ANQGSEA. J lost 4 bases, V lost 5 bases, and 3 bases had no gene match.

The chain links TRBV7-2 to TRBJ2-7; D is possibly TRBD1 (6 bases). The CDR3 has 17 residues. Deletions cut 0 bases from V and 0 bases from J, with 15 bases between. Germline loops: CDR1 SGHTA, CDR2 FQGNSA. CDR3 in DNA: TGTGCCAGCAGCTTAGCGAATCAGGGCAGGGGCTCCTACGAGCAGTACTTC. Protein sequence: CASSLANQGRGSYEQYF.

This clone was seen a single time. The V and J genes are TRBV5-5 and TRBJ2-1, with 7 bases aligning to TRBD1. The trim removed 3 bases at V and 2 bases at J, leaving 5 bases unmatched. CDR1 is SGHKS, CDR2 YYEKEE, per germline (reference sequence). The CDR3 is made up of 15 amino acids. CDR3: CASSWETGTYNEQFF. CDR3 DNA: TGTGCCAGCAGCTGGGAGACAGGGACCTACAATGAGCAGTTCTTC.

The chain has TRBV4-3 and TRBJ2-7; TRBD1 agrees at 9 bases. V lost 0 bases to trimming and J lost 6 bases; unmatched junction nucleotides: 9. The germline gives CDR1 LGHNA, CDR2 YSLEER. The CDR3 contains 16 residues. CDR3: CASSQDLPGQGSEQYF. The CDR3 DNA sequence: TGCGCCAGCAGCCAAGATCTACCGGGACAGGGATCCGAGCAGTACTTC.

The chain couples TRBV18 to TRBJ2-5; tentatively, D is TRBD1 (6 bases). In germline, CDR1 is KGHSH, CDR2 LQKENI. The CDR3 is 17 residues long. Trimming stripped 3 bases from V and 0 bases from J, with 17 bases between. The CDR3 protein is CASSPLRWTANQETQYF. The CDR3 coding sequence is TGTGCCAGCTCACCGTTGAGATGGACAGCGAACCAAGAGACCCAGTACTTC.

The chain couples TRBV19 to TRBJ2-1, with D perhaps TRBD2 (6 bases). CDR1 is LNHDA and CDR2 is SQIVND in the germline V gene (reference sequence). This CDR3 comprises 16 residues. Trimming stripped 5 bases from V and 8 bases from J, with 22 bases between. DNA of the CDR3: TGTGCCAGTAGTCTGGGGACTGCGTCGGCGTTGGATGAGCAGTTCTTC. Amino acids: CASSLGTASALDEQFF.

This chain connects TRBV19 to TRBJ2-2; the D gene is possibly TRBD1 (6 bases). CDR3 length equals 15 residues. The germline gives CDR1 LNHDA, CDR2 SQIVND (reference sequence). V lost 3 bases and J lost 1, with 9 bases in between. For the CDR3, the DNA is TGTGCCAGTAGTATTGGGACACGGAACACCGGGGAGCTGTTTTTT. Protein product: CASSIGTRNTGELFF.

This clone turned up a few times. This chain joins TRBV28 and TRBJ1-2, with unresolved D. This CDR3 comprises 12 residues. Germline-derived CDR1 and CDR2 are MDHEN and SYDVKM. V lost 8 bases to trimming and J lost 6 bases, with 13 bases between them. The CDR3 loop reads CASASPVDGYTF. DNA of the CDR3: TGTGCCAGCGCCAGTCCCGTCGATGGCTACACCTTC.

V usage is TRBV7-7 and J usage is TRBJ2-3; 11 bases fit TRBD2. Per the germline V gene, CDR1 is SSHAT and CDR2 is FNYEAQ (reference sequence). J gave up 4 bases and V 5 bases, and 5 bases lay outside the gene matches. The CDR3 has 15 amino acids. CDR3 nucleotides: TGTGCCAGCAGCCCTAGCGGGAGGAGACCAGATACGCAGTATTTT. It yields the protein CASSPSGRRPDTQYF.